The 14 T cell receptor beta chains reported below all come from one sample, sequenced in a study of OX40 agonist ivuxolimab in advanced cancers. This table comes from immunoSEQ multiplex PCR, and its TCRdb copy is limited to in-frame clones, with some not included. The sample has 9,500 to 12,000 clones, 70% to 90% seen once. Specimen: CD4+ or CD8+ T cells sorted from blood, collected in a trial of the OX40 agonist ivuxolimab. These receptor sequences come from an adult with an advanced solid tumor such as melanoma, head and neck, liver or kidney cancer.

In its sample, this clone was seen once. The rearrangement joins TRBV5-6 to TRBJ2-7; D is perhaps TRBD2 (6 bases). This CDR3 comprises 15 residues. The germline V and J ends were trimmed by 1 base and 5 bases, with 16 bases remaining between them. CDR1 SGHDT and CDR2 YYEEEE come from the germline V gene. Here the CDR3 DNA reads TGTGCCAGCAGCTTGTCGTTCTCGGGAGTCGACGAGCAGTACTTC. Its translation is CASSLSFSGVDEQYF. Using reference TRBV5-6 and TRBJ2-7 for the parts outside the CDR3, the full variable domain is DAGVTQSPTHLIKTRGQQVTLRCSPKSGHDTVSWYQQALGQGPQFIFQYYEEEERQRGNFPDRFSGHQFPNYSSELNVNALLLGDSALYLCASSLSFSGVDEQYFGPGTRLTVT.

The chain recombines TRBV27 with TRBJ1-5; D is uncertain. Germline assignment: CDR1 MNHEY and CDR2 SMNVEV (reference sequence). This CDR3 region has 14 residues. V lost 0 bases, J lost 4 bases, and 7 bases lay in between. The CDR3 loop reads CASSLSGENQPQHF. CDR3 DNA sequence: TGTGCCAGCAGTTTATCCGGGGAGAATCAGCCCCAGCATTTT.

V gene TRBV11-3 combines with J gene TRBJ2-7, with D uncertain. Germline CDR1 reads SGHNT; CDR2 reads YENEEA. This CDR3 has 13 residues. V gave up 3 bases and J gave up 0 bases, with 6 bases separating them. The CDR3 sequence: CASSLGNSYEQYF. The DNA of the CDR3 is TGTGCCAGCAGCTTGGGCAACTCCTACGAGCAGTACTTC.

The chain couples TRBV6-5 to TRBJ1-1; D ambiguous. Germline V gives CDR1 MNHEY, CDR2 SVGAGI. V was trimmed by 3 bases and J by 1 base, leaving 6 bases between them. The CDR3 extends over 13 amino acids. The CDR3, as DNA: TGTGCCAGCAGTTATGGAGAGAACACTGAAGCTTTCTTT. Amino acid sequence: CASSYGENTEAFF.

The chain uses TRBV4-2 and TRBJ2-5; 10 bases are shared with TRBD2. The trim removed 0 bases at V and 2 bases at J, leaving 0 bases unmatched. Germline lookup yields CDR1 LGHNA and CDR2 YNFKEQ. The CDR3 contains 15 residues. The CDR3 sequence is CASSQEAGGQETQYF. The CDR3 DNA follows: TGTGCCAGCAGCCAAGAAGCGGGAGGGCAAGAGACCCAGTACTTC.

The J gene is TRBJ1-6, the V gene TRBV10-3; D gene uncertain. Germline assignment: CDR1 ENHRY and CDR2 SYGVKD. The germline V and J ends were trimmed by 0 bases and 7 bases, with 7 bases remaining between them. The CDR3 spans 14 residues. The CDR3 is CAISESTLNSPLHF. The CDR3 coding sequence is TGTGCCATCAGTGAGTCGACCTTAAATTCACCCCTCCACTTT.

The rearrangement links TRBV5-1 to TRBJ2-2, with D unresolved. The CDR3 spans 12 residues. Trimming pared 7 bases from V and 2 bases from J, leaving 6 bases between. The germline V gene has CDR1 SGHRS and CDR2 YFSETQ. Here the CDR3 DNA reads TGCGCCAGCCAAGCCAACACCGGGGAGCTGTTTTTT. Its translation: CASQANTGELFF.

V and J are TRBV6-5 and TRBJ1-2; TRBD1 is a possible D gene (6 bases). Trimming took 7 bases from V and 8 from J, leaving 11 bases between them. This CDR3 has 11 amino acids. Germline V gene lookup returns CDR1 MNHEY and CDR2 SVGAGI. Here the CDR3 reads CASTPGGGYTF. CDR3 coding DNA: TGTGCCAGCACCCCCGGGGGCGGCTACACCTTC.

The rearrangement joins TRBV5-1 to TRBJ2-7; 9 bases fit TRBD1. CDR3 length: 15 residues. CDR1 SGHRS and CDR2 YFSETQ come from the germline V gene. Trimming took 3 bases from V and 4 from J; bases not matched to a gene: 8. The CDR3 reads CASSWAEDRGYEQYF. The CDR3 nucleotides are TGCGCCAGCAGCTGGGCCGAGGACAGGGGATACGAGCAGTACTTC.

The chain uses TRBV27 and TRBJ1-1; 7 bases align to TRBD1. Germline V CDR1 and CDR2: MNHEY, SMNVEV (reference sequence). This CDR3 region has 14 residues. V trimming: 2 bases; J trimming: 4 bases; junction bases outside the gene matches: 4. CDR3 bases: TGTGCCAGCAGTTTAGGAGGGGGCGGCACTGAAGCTTTCTTT. Translating it yields CASSLGGGGTEAFF.

The rearrangement links TRBV7-9 to TRBJ2-5; D tentatively reads TRBD1 or TRBD2 (7 bases each). V lost 1 base and J lost 5, with 17 bases in between. CDR1 and CDR2 (germline): SEHNR, FQNEAQ (reference sequence). CDR3 length equals 16 residues. The CDR3 sequence is CASSLVQGGVQETQYF. CDR3 nucleotides: TGTGCCAGCAGCTTAGTCCAGGGGGGGGTTCAGGAGACCCAGTACTTC.

J is TRBJ2-2 and V is TRBV5-1, with TRBD1 matching 11 bases. V was clipped by 4 bases and J by 7 bases; unmatched bases: 3. This CDR3 is built from 14 residues. Germline CDR1 and CDR2: SGHRS and YFSETQ. CDR3 bases: TGCGCCAGCAGCCCGGGACAGGGGGTCGGGGAGCTGTTTTTT. This encodes CASSPGQGVGELFF.

V gene TRBV9 combines with J gene TRBJ1-6, with TRBD1 matching over 10 bases. In germline, CDR1 is SGDLS, CDR2 YYNGEE. CDR3 length equals 15 residues. V shed 3 bases, J shed 7 bases, and the junction held 4 bases outside the gene matches. Written as DNA, the CDR3 is TGTGCCAGCAGCGGGGGGACAGGGGCGAATTCACCCCTCCACTTT. It is translated as CASSGGTGANSPLHF.

The rearrangement uses TRBV27 and TRBJ2-2, with a tentative D call TRBD1 (6 bases). Deletions cut 5 bases from V and 7 bases from J, with 11 bases between. CDR3 length: 13 amino acids. Germline V gives CDR1 MNHEY, CDR2 SMNVEV (reference sequence). The CDR3 protein is CASSEGTLGELFF. CDR3 DNA sequence: TGTGCCAGCAGTGAGGGGACACTCGGGGAGCTGTTTTTT.